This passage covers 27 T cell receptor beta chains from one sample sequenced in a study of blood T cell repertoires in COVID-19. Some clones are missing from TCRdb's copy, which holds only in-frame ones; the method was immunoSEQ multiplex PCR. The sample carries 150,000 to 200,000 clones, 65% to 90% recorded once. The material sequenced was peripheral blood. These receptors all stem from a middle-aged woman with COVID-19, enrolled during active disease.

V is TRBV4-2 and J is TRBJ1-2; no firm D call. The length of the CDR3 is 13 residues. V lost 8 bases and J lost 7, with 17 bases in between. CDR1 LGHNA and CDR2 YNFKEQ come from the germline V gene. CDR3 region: CASGLPSESGYTF. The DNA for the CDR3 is TGTGCCAGCGGGTTACCCAGCGAGAGTGGCTACACCTTC.

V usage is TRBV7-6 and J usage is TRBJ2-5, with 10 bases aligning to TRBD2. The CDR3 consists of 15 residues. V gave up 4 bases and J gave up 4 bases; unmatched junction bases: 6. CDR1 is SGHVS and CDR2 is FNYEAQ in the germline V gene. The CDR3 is CASSWSSGGPETQYF. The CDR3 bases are TGTGCCAGCAGCTGGAGTAGCGGGGGGCCAGAGACCCAGTACTTC.

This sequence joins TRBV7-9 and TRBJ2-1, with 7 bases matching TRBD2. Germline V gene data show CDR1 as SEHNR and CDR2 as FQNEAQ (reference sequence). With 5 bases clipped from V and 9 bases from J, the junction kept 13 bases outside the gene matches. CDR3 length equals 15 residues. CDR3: CASSLEPAGVAEQFF. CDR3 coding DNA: TGTGCCAGCAGCCTAGAACCGGCGGGAGTCGCTGAGCAGTTCTTC.

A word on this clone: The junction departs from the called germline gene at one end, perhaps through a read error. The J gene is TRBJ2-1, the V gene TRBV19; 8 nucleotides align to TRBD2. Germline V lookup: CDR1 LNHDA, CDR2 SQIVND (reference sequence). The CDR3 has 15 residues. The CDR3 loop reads CASSSILAGSNEQFF. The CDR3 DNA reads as TGTGCCAGCAGTAGTATTTTAGCGGGAAGCAATGAGCAGTTCTTC.

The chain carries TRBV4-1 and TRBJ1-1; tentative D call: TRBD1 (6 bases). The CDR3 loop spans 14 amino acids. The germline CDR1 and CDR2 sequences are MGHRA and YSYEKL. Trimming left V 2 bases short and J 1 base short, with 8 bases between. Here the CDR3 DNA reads TGCGCCAGCAGCCAACAGACAGGGAACACTGAAGCTTTCTTT. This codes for CASSQQTGNTEAFF.

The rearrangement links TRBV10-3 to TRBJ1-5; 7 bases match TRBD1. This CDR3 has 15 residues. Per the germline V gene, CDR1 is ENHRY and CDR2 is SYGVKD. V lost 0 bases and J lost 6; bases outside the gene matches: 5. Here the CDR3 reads CAISESEGTVQPQHF. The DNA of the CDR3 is TGTGCCATCAGTGAGTCTGAGGGGACAGTTCAGCCCCAGCATTTT.

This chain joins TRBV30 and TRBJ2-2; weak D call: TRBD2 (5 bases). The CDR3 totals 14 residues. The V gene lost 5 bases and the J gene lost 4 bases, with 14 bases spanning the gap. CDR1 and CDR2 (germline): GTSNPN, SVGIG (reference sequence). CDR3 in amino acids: CAWAPGRGTGELFF. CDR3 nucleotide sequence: TGTGCCTGGGCGCCGGGCCGGGGCACCGGGGAGCTGTTTTTT.

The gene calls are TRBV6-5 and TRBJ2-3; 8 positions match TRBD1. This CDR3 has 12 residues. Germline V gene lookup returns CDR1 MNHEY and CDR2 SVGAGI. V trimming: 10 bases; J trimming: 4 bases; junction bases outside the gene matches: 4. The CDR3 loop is CATRGRADTQYF. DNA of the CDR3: TGTGCCACCAGGGGGCGTGCAGATACGCAGTATTTT.

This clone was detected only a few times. CDR3: CASSKEGAGPTYEQYF. Here the CDR3 DNA reads TGTGCCAGCAGCAAAGAGGGGGCAGGGCCCACCTACGAGCAGTACTTC. V gene TRBV7-2 combines with J gene TRBJ2-7; 7 bases map to TRBD1. The CDR3 totals 16 residues. With 5 bases clipped from V and 2 bases from J, the junction kept 12 bases outside the gene matches. Germline V lookup: CDR1 SGHTA, CDR2 FQGNSA.

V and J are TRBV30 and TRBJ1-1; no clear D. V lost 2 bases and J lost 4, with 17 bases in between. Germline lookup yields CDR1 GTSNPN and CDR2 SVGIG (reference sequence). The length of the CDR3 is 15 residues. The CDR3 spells CAWSRRTALGTEAFF. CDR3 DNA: TGTGCCTGGAGTCGTCGAACAGCCTTGGGCACTGAAGCTTTCTTT.

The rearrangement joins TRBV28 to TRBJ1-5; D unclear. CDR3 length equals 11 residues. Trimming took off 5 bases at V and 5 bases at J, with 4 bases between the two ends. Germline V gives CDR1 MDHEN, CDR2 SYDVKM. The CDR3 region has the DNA TGTGCCAGCAGTCTCGATCAGCCCCAGCATTTT. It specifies CASSLDQPQHF.

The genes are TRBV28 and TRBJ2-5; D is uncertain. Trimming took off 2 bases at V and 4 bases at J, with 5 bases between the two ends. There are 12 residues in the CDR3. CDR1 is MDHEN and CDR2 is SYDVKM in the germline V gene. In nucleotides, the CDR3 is TGTGCCAGCAGTTTACCCGGAGAGACCCAGTACTTC. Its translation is CASSLPGETQYF.

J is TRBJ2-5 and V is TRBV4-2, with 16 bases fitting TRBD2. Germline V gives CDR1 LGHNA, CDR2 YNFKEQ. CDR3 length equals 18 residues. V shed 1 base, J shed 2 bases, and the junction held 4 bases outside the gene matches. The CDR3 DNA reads TGTGCCAGCAGCCAAGCCGGGACTAGCGGGGGGGGACAAGAGACCCAGTACTTC. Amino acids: CASSQAGTSGGGQETQYF.

This CDR3 is CAGPIDQRGYNEQFF. The CDR3 nucleotides are TGTGCCGGCCCTATCGACCAGCGGGGATACAATGAGCAGTTCTTC. The J gene is TRBJ2-1, the V gene TRBV21-1; TRBD2, the table's D call, lacks a check against the DNA. TRBV21-1 is given as a pseudogene. The CDR3 consists of 15 residues.

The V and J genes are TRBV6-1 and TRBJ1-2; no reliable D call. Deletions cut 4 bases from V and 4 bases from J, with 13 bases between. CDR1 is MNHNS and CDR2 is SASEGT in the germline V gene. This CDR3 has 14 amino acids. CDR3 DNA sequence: TGTGCCAGCAGTGGAACCCGGGAAATCTATGGCTACACCTTC. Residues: CASSGTREIYGYTF.

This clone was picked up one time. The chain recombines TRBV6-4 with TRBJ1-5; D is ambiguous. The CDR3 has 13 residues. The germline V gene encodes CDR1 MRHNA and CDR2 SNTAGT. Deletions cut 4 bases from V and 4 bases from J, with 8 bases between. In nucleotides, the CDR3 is TGTGCCAGCAGTGCCCATGAGAATCAGCCCCAGCATTTT. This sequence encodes CASSAHENQPQHF.

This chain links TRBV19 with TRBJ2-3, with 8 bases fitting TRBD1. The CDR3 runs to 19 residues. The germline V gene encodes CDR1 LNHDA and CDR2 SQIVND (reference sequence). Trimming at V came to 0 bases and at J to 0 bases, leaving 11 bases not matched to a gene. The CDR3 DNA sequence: TGTGCCAGTAGTATAGATTTAGTGGGACGGGACAGGAGCACAGATACGCAGTATTTT. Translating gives CASSIDLVGRDRSTDTQYF.

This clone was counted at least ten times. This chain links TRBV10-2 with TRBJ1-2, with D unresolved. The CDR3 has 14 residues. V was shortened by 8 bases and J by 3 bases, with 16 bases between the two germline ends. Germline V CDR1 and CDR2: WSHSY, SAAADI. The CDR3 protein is CASVGLPRDYGYTF. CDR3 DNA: TGCGCCAGCGTTGGCCTCCCCCGGGACTATGGCTACACCTTC.

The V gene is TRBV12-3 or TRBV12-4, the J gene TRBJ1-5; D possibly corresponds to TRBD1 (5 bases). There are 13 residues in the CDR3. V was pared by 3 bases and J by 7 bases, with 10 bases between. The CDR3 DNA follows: TGTGCCAGCAGTTTTTCAGGGCGCCAGCCCCAGCATTTT. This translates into CASSFSGRQPQHF.

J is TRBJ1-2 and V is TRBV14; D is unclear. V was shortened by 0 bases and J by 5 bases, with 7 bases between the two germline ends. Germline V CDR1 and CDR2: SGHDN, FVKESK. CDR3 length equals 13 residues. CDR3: CASSQEASYGYTF. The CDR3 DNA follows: TGTGCCAGCAGCCAAGAGGCAAGTTATGGCTACACCTTC.

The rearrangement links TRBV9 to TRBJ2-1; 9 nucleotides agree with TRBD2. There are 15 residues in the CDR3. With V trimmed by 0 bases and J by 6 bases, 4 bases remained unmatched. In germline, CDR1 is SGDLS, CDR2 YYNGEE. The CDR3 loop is CASSVDGGRANEQFF. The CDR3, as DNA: TGTGCCAGCAGCGTAGACGGCGGGAGGGCCAATGAGCAGTTCTTC.

CDR3 bases: TGCAGTGCTAGTAGGGGAGATACGCAGTATTTT. Encoded protein: CSASRGDTQYF. The chain carries TRBV20-1 and TRBJ2-3; TRBD1 is a possible D gene (5 bases). The length of the CDR3 is 11 residues. Germline CDR1 DFQATT, CDR2 SNEGSKA (reference sequence). Trimming took off 3 bases at V and 5 bases at J, with 6 bases between the two ends.

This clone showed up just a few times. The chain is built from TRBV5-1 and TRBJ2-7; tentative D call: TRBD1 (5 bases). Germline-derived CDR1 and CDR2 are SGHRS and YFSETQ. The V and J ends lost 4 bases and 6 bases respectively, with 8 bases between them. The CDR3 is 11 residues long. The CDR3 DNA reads TGCGCCAGCAGCCTAGACAGCGAGCAGTACTTC. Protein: CASSLDSEQYF.

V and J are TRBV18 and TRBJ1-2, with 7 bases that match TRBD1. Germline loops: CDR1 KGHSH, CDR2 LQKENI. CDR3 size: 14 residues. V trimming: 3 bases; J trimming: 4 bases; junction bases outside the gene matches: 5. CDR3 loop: CASSPGGQIYGYTF. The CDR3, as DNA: TGTGCCAGCTCACCCGGGGGACAGATCTATGGCTACACCTTC. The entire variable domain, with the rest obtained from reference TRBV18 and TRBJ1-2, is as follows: NAGVMQNPRHLVRRRGQEARLRCSPMKGHSHVYWYRQLPEEGLKFMVYLQKENIIDESGMPKERFSAEFPKEGPSILRIQQVVRGDSAAYFCASSPGGQIYGYTFGSGTRLTVV.

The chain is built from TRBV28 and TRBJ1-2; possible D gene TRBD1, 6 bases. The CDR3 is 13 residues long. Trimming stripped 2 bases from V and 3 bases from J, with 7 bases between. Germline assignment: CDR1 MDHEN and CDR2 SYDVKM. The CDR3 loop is CASSLKGDYGYTF. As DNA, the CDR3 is TGTGCCAGCAGTTTAAAGGGGGACTATGGCTACACCTTC.

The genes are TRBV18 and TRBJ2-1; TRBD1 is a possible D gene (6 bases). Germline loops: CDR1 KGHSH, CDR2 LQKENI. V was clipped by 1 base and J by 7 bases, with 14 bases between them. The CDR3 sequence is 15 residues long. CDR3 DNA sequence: TGTGCCAGCTCACCACGGGGGCCAGGGACGAATGAGCAGTTCTTC. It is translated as CASSPRGPGTNEQFF.

DNA of the CDR3: TGTGCCAGCAGCTTGGTACTAGCGGGGGTTCGGCAAGAGACCCAGTACTTC. It is translated as CASSLVLAGVRQETQYF. V usage is TRBV5-5 and J usage is TRBJ2-5; 11 bases are shared with TRBD2. V was clipped by 0 bases and J by 2 bases; unmatched bases: 6. The CDR3 has 17 residues. CDR1 is SGHKS and CDR2 is YYEKEE in the germline V gene (reference sequence).